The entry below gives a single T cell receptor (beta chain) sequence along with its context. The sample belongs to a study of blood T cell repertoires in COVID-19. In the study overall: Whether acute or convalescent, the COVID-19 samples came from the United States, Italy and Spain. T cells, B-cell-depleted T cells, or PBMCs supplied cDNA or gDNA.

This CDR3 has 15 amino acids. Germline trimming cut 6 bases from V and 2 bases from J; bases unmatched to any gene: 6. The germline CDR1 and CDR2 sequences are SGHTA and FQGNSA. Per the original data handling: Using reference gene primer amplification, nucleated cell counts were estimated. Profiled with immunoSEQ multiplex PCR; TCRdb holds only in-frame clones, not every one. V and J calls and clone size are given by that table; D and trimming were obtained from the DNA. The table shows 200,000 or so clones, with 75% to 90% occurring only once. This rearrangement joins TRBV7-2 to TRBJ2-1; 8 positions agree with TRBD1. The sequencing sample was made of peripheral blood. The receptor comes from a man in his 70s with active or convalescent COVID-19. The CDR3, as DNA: TGTGCCAGCAGGAGCCCAGGGGGCGCCTACAATGAGCAGTTCTTC. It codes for CASRSPGGAYNEQFF. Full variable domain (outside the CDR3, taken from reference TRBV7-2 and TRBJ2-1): GAGVSQSPSNKVTEKGKDVELRCDPISGHTALYWYRQSLGQGLEFLIYFQGNSAPDKSGLPSDRFSAERTGGSVSTLTIQRTQQEDSAVYLCASRSPGGAYNEQFFGPGTRLTVL.